The entry that follows covers one T cell receptor (beta chain) sequence. This clonotype was observed a few times. Its specific antigen is unknown. No much larger clonotype is one base removed from it; base qualities were not supplied. The entry originates in a study of CD8 T cells in ankylosing spondylitis listed by TCRdb under 2017. Background on the whole study: The study set out to find disease-linked TCR variants by profiling T cell receptor beta repertoires in ankylosing spondylitis patients and healthy donors. The whole study cohort included 85 to 120 healthy donors and 20 to 25 ankylosing spondylitis patients. Samples of peripheral blood were taken, and for ankylosing spondylitis patients, synovial fluid was collected as well. Study-wide findings and limitations: Some motif variants were previously reported in synovial fluid and blood of reactive arthritis patients, suggesting common disease-initiation mechanisms. According to the report, matched synovial fluid samples from ankylosing spondylitis patients were significantly enriched for the disease-linked clones. A TCR beta motif made up of several highly homologous amino acid variants appeared to be characteristic of blood from ankylosing spondylitis patients. A CD8+ phenotype was shown by the disease-linked clones, which were found at relatively low frequencies in peripheral blood.

Instrument on record: Illumina HiSeq 2500. Quantitative 5'-RACE with molecular barcodes was used to prepare TCR beta libraries. Turning to the authors' computational methods: A new computational method, built on a probabilistic model of VDJ rearrangement, was used to identify disease-linked TCR variants. TCRdb took the public reads, trimmed them with fastp at Q25, ran MiXCR for clone calling and kept in-frame beta chains. Records with the same CDR3 protein are collapsed into one entry carrying the most frequent genes and DNA. The V and J calls shown here were made by TCRdb, not taken from the authors' results. The sample data list a few hundred thousand distinct CDR3 sequences, and about 22% of these were observed just once. Approximately 16% of the sample goes to the ten largest clones. From the cysteine through the phenylalanine, the CDR3 covers 12 amino acids. Left in the record is the CDR3 DNA by itself, 36 bases read in frame from the first base. The V end loses 0 bases and the J end loses 0 bases, and a stretch of 3 bases separates them. Taken from the germline V gene (reference sequence), the CDR1 and CDR2 loops are DFQATT and SNEGSKA.

The sequencing input was blood, either unsorted or a sorted T cell fraction (not recorded which). This TCR came from a male donor with ankylosing spondylitis. This receptor chain uses TRBV20-1 and TRBJ2-7; the D gene remains uncertain. The DNA reads TGCAGTGCTAGAGACGACTCCTACGAGCAGTACTTC. Translated, it reads CSARDDSYEQYF.